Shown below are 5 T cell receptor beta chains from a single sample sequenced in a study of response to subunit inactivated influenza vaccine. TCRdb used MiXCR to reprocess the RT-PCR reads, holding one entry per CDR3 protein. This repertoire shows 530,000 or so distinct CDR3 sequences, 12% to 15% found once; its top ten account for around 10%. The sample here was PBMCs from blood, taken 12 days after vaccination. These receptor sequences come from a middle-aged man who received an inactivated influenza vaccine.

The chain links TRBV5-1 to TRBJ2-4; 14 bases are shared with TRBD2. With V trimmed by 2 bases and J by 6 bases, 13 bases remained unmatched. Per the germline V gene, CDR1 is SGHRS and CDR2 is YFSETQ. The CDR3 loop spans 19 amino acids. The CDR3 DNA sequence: TGCGCCAGCAGCTTAGGACTAGCGGGAGGCCCCGGAAAAACAAACATTCAGTACTTC. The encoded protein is CASSLGLAGGPGKTNIQYF.

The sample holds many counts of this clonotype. DNA of the CDR3: TGCAGTGCTAGAGGCTTGGAGAGGCAGGGGTTACAGCCCCAGCATTTT. Residues: CSARGLERQGLQPQHF. V usage is TRBV20-1 and J usage is TRBJ1-5; D possibly corresponds to TRBD1 (6 bases). The germline CDR1 and CDR2 sequences are DFQATT and SNEGSKA (reference sequence). V was trimmed by 1 base and J by 7 bases, leaving 20 bases between them. This CDR3 is 16 amino acids long.

The CDR3 loop is CASSVEQGVPSGQFF. As DNA, the CDR3 is TGTGCCAGCAGCGTGGAACAGGGGGTGCCCTCTGGGCAGTTCTTC. This sequence joins TRBV9 and TRBJ2-1; TRBD1 agrees at 8 bases. This CDR3 comprises 15 residues. Germline values: CDR1 SGDLS, CDR2 YYNGEE. J gave up 12 bases and V 2 bases, and 13 bases lay outside the gene matches. The whole variable domain, remainder taken from reference TRBV9 and TRBJ2-1, is DSGVTQTPKHLITATGQRVTLRCSPRSGDLSVYWYQQSLDQGLQFLIQYYNGEERAKGNILERFSAQQFPDLHSELNLSSLELGDSALYFCASSVEQGVPSGQFFGPGTRLTVL.

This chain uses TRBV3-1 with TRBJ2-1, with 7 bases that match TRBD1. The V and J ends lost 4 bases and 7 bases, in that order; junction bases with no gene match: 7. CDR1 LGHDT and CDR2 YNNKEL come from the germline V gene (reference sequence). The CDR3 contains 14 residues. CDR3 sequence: CASSRDSGGNEQFF. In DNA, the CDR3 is TGTGCCAGCAGCCGGGACAGTGGCGGGAATGAGCAGTTCTTC.

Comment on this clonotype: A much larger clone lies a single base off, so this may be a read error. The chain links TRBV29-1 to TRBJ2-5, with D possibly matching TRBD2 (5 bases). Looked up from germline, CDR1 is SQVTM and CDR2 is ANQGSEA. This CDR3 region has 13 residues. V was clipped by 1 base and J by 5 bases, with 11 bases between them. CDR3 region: CSVEASPGETQYF. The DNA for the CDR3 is TGCAGCGTTGAAGCCTCCCCGGGGGAGACCCAGTACTTC.